Listed below are T cell receptor beta chains from one sample, sequenced in a study of long-term antiretroviral therapy in people with HIV. Clones were read by immunoSEQ multiplex PCR, and TCRdb kept only the in-frame ones, dropping some. The data show roughly 29,000 clones, with around 93% seen just once and 3% to 4% held by the top ten. Specimen: unsorted PBMCs, collected 5.3 years after starting antiretroviral therapy. The receptors shown here come from a man aged 45-65 years with HIV. CDR3s include the opening cysteine and the closing phenylalanine or tryptophan. Fields, in order: J gene, V gene, clone size, D gene, CDR3 protein, CDR3 DNA. D genes are given only for firm matches. Clone size is stated in some rows and not others, as once, few, many or a class when expanded.

>TRBJ1-1|TRBV7-7|NA|NA
CASSLSPGADAFF
TGTGCCAGCAGCTTATCGCCGGGTGCGGATGCTTTCTTT
>TRBJ1-1|TRBV21-1|NA|NA
CASSKALAEAFF
TGTGCCAGCAGCAAAGCGCTCGCTGAAGCTTTCTTT
>TRBJ2-1|TRBV29-1|NA|TRBD2
CSVIRTSGGADEQFF
TGCAGCGTCATAAGGACTAGCGGGGGGGCCGATGAGCAGTTCTTC
>TRBJ2-2|TRBV6-1|NA|NA
CASTIGGRLFGELFF
TGTGCCAGCACTATTGGTGGACGGCTTTTTGGGGAGCTGTTTTTT
>TRBJ2-2|TRBV29-1|NA|NA
CSVPVDTGELFF
TGCAGCGTGCCAGTTGACACCGGGGAGCTGTTTTTT
>TRBJ2-7|TRBV7-3|NA|TRBD1
CASSWTGTGDEQYF
TGTGCCAGCAGCTGGACAGGGACCGGCGACGAGCAGTACTTC
>TRBJ2-1|TRBV27|NA|NA
CASSRETGSLTNEQFF
TGTGCCAGCAGCCGAGAGACAGGTAGTCTGACCAATGAGCAGTTCTTC
>TRBJ1-6|TRBV19|once|TRBD1
CASSNPGGNSPLHF
TGTGCCAGTAGTAATCCAGGGGGGAATTCACCCCTCCACTTT
>TRBJ1-3|TRBV5-1|once|NA
CASSPGQSSGNTIYF
TGCGCCAGCAGCCCCGGCCAGAGCTCTGGAAACACCATATATTTT
>TRBJ1-6|TRBV5-1|NA|NA
CASSLEPVRNSPLHF
TGCGCCAGCAGCTTGGAACCGGTAAGAAATTCACCCCTCCACTTT
>TRBJ1-6|TRBV27|NA|NA
CASSSQGNNSPLHF
TGTGCCAGCAGTTCCCAGGGAAATAATTCACCCCTCCACTTT
>TRBJ2-1|TRBV29-1|NA|NA
CSVESPLMGWGLDNEQFF
TGCAGCGTCGAATCCCCTCTGATGGGGTGGGGGCTGGACAATGAGCAGTTCTTC
>TRBJ1-2|TRBV6-6|NA|NA
CASSSPGAGYTF
TGTGCCAGCAGTTCCCCAGGGGCTGGCTACACCTTC
>TRBJ2-7|TRBV6-6|NA|NA
CASSPLALPSYEQYF
TGTGCCAGCAGTCCCTTAGCCCTCCCCTCCTACGAGCAGTACTTC
>TRBJ2-4|TRBV23-1|NA|NA
CASSQSDNRPLDIQYF
TGCGCCAGCAGTCAATCGGACAACCGTCCTCTAGACATTCAGTACTTC
>TRBJ2-1|TRBV7-6|NA|NA
CASGRRGQDEQFF
TGTGCCAGCGGAAGGCGGGGGCAGGATGAGCAGTTCTTC
>TRBJ2-6|TRBV7-9|NA|NA
CASSFGANVLTF
TGTGCCAGCAGCTTCGGAGCCAACGTCCTGACTTTC
>TRBJ2-2|TRBV28|NA|TRBD2
CASSLLTSDTGELFF
TGTGCCAGCAGTTTATTAACTAGCGACACCGGGGAGCTGTTTTTT
>TRBJ2-7|TRBV5-1|few|NA
CASSWDPTYEQYF
TGCGCCAGCAGCTGGGATCCCACCTACGAGCAGTACTTC
>TRBJ2-7|TRBV29-1|NA|TRBD1
CSVVLPGQGYEQYF
TGCAGCGTTGTCCTACCGGGACAGGGCTACGAGCAGTACTTC
>TRBJ2-1|TRBV29-1|NA|TRBD2
CSSLAGGRGEQFF
TGCAGTTCCCTAGCGGGGGGGCGTGGTGAGCAGTTCTTC
>TRBJ2-3|TRBV9|NA|TRBD2
CASSVGGGPDTQYF
TGTGCCAGCAGCGTAGGCGGGGGTCCAGATACGCAGTATTTT
>TRBJ2-7|TRBV4-1|NA|TRBD1
CASSRGQGYEQYF
TGCGCCAGCAGCCGGGGACAGGGCTACGAGCAGTACTTC
>TRBJ2-7|TRBV5-5|NA|NA
CASSLAGASYEQYF
TGTGCCAGCAGCTTGGCGGGGGCTTCCTACGAGCAGTACTTC
>TRBJ1-2|TRBV30|NA|NA
CAWTSYRTTGYTF
TGTGCCTGGACTAGCTACAGGACAACCGGCTACACCTTC
>TRBJ2-3|TRBV7-3|NA|TRBD2
CASSFSSGGADTQYF
TGTGCCAGCAGCTTCTCCAGCGGGGGGGCGGATACGCAGTATTTT
>TRBJ2-7|TRBV5-1|NA|NA
CVSSLAGGEQYF
TGCGTCAGCAGCTTGGCTGGGGGCGAGCAGTACTTC
>TRBJ1-6|TRBV19|NA|NA
CASSITQGNSPLHF
TGTGCCAGTAGTATTACGCAGGGCAATTCACCCCTCCACTTT
>TRBJ2-4|TRBV15|NA|NA
CATSARGLQGRENIQYF
TGTGCCACCAGCGCGAGAGGGCTACAGGGGAGGGAAAACATTCAGTACTTC
>TRBJ2-2|TRBV7-8|NA|NA
CASSLHNTGELFF
TGTGCCAGCAGCTTACACAACACCGGGGAGCTGTTTTTT